Listed below are T cell receptor beta chains from one sample, sequenced in a study of tumor-infiltrating lymphocytes in localized non-small cell lung cancer. Clones were sequenced by immunoSEQ multiplex PCR, and TCRdb holds only the in-frame ones, with some missing. The sample yields about 15,000 clones, around 85% seen once. Sequencing was performed on lung tumor tissue. The receptors here all came from a human donor with non-small cell lung cancer. CDR3s include the opening cysteine and the closing phenylalanine or tryptophan. A D gene is named only where the DNA matches it firmly. Some rows have no size entry. The others give once, few or many, or a class for an expanded clone.

TRBV7-2	TRBJ1-2	NA	NA	CASSSADRTYGYTF	TGTGCCAGCAGCTCAGCGGACAGAACCTATGGCTACACCTTC
TRBV30	TRBJ2-1	TRBD2	few	CAWDGTSGIDEQFF	TGTGCCTGGGATGGGACTAGCGGGATCGATGAGCAGTTCTTC
TRBV19	TRBJ2-7	TRBD2	NA	CASSVGSGISEQYF	TGTGCCAGCTCCGTGGGTAGCGGGATAAGCGAGCAGTACTTC
TRBV30	TRBJ1-5	NA	NA	CAWRASGIGKSNQPQHF	TGTGCCTGGAGGGCGTCGGGCATCGGGAAAAGCAATCAGCCCCAGCATTTT
TRBV5-4	TRBJ2-7	TRBD1	NA	CASSWGDRGYEQYF	TGTGCCAGCAGCTGGGGGGACAGGGGTTACGAGCAGTACTTC
TRBV6-6	TRBJ2-7	NA	NA	CASSLALGSGLGEQYF	TGTGCCAGCAGTCTCGCCCTTGGCAGTGGGCTTGGGGAGCAGTACTTC
TRBV12-5	TRBJ2-5	NA	NA	CASGPRETQYF	TGTGCTAGTGGTCCGAGGGAGACCCAGTACTTC
TRBV29-1	TRBJ2-7	NA	few	CSVAETVRGEQYF	TGCAGCGTTGCTGAGACGGTTAGGGGCGAGCAGTACTTC
TRBV2	TRBJ1-5	TRBD1	NA	CASSSGGFNQPQHF	TGTGCCAGCAGTTCAGGGGGCTTTAATCAGCCCCAGCATTTT
TRBV2	TRBJ2-7	NA	once	CASSVERESYEQYF	TGTGCCAGCAGTGTAGAGAGGGAGTCCTACGAGCAGTACTTC
TRBV4-3	TRBJ2-2	TRBD2	few	CASSPAYTAGGRTGELFF	TGCGCCAGCAGCCCCGCTTATACGGCGGGAGGTCGGACCGGGGAGCTGTTTTTT
TRBV9	TRBJ2-3	NA	once	CASSVTGQDTDTQYF	TGTGCCAGCAGCGTAACAGGTCAAGACACAGATACGCAGTATTTT
TRBV27	TRBJ1-2	NA	NA	CASSSSRNGYTF	TGTGCCAGCAGTTCTTCAAGGAATGGCTACACCTTC
TRBV7-2	TRBJ1-5	NA	few	CASSLVPSPGQPQHF	TGTGCCAGCAGCTTAGTACCGTCCCCGGGTCAGCCCCAGCATTTT
TRBV4-2	TRBJ2-1	TRBD2	NA	CASSPRGRGGDNEQFF	TGTGCCAGCAGCCCCAGGGGCCGGGGGGGAGACAATGAGCAGTTCTTC
TRBV27	TRBJ2-1	NA	few	CASSADLKGSNEQFF	TGTGCCAGCAGCGCTGACCTAAAAGGAAGTAATGAGCAGTTCTTC
TRBV30	TRBJ2-2	TRBD1	medium-sized	CAWRAGTAGELFF	TGTGCCTGGAGGGCTGGGACAGCCGGGGAGCTGTTTTTT
TRBV14	TRBJ1-2	NA	NA	CASSQVTGNVGYTF	TGTGCCAGCAGCCAAGTCACAGGGAATGTTGGCTACACCTTC
TRBV9	TRBJ2-5	TRBD2	NA	CASSGGSTSAVTQYF	TGTGCCAGCAGCGGAGGATCCACTAGCGCCGTGACCCAGTACTTC
TRBV5-1	TRBJ2-5	TRBD2	NA	CASSLLGLAGKETQYF	TGCGCCAGCAGCTTACTGGGACTAGCGGGAAAAGAGACCCAGTACTTC
TRBV6-5	TRBJ2-4	NA	NA	CASSYGARGGNIQYF	TGTGCCAGCAGTTACGGTGCTAGGGGGGGGAACATTCAGTACTTC
TRBV6-5	TRBJ1-1	NA	NA	CASSYYLTGTEAFF	TGTGCCAGCAGTTACTACCTTACAGGGACTGAAGCTTTCTTT
TRBV15	TRBJ1-2	NA	NA	CATSRDGIRDGYTF	TGTGCCACCAGTAGGGACGGGATCCGAGATGGCTACACCTTC
TRBV18	TRBJ2-6	TRBD1	NA	CASSLTGGRGANVLTF	TGTGCCAGCTCACTCACAGGGGGCCGTGGGGCCAACGTCCTGACTTTC
TRBV4-3	TRBJ2-5	NA	NA	CASSQDTARVETQYF	TGCGCCAGCAGCCAAGACACGGCTCGGGTAGAGACCCAGTACTTC
TRBV27	TRBJ1-1	NA	NA	CASSLNRANTEAFF	TGTGCCAGCAGTTTGAACAGGGCGAACACTGAAGCTTTCTTT
TRBV28	TRBJ2-3	TRBD1	medium-sized	CASSSPGQPTDTQYF	TGTGCCAGCAGTTCTCCGGGACAGCCAACAGATACGCAGTATTTT
TRBV6-5	TRBJ2-1	TRBD1	NA	CASIAGQGLYNEQFF	TGTGCCAGCATCGCGGGACAGGGCCTCTACAATGAGCAGTTCTTC
TRBV20-1	TRBJ2-1	NA	NA	CSAKRYNEQFF	TGCAGTGCTAAACGGTACAATGAGCAGTTCTTC
TRBV7-2	TRBJ2-7	NA	NA	CASTSSSGPYEQYF	TGTGCCAGCACCTCCTCAAGCGGGCCGTACGAGCAGTACTTC
TRBV9	TRBJ1-1	NA	NA	CASSGTTPQVTEAFF	TGTGCCAGCAGCGGTACGACACCTCAAGTGACTGAAGCTTTCTTT
TRBV6-1	TRBJ1-5	NA	NA	CASGTKNQPQHF	TGTGCCAGCGGGACAAAAAATCAGCCCCAGCATTTT
TRBV9	TRBJ1-2	TRBD1	NA	CASSVGAGQALHGYTF	TGTGCCAGCAGCGTAGGGGCTGGACAGGCTCTCCATGGCTACACCTTC
TRBV4-1	TRBJ1-2	NA	NA	CASSQAQMMGFFYGYTF	TGCGCCAGCAGCCAAGCGCAGATGATGGGGTTCTTCTATGGCTACACCTTC
TRBV30	TRBJ2-2	NA	NA	CAWSANTGELFF	TGTGCCTGGAGTGCAAACACCGGGGAGCTGTTTTTT
TRBV11-2	TRBJ2-1	TRBD1	NA	CASSFRDRGSYNEQFF	TGTGCCAGCAGCTTCCGGGACAGGGGCTCCTACAATGAGCAGTTCTTC
TRBV7-9	TRBJ2-3	NA	NA	CASSLMADTQYF	TGTGCCAGCAGCTTAATGGCAGATACGCAGTATTTT
TRBV9	TRBJ2-3	NA	NA	CASSVAHPGQGLSTDTQYF	TGTGCCAGCAGCGTAGCTCACCCGGGGCAGGGCCTTTCTACAGATACGCAGTATTTT
TRBV7-3	TRBJ1-1	NA	NA	CASSLSSNTEAFF	TGTGCCAGCAGCTTATCCTCGAACACTGAAGCTTTCTTT
TRBV4-2	TRBJ1-1	TRBD1	NA	CASSQGSGTGGFRDTEAFF	TGTGCCAGCAGCCAAGGCTCCGGGACAGGGGGCTTCCGCGACACTGAAGCTTTCTTT
TRBV7-9	TRBJ2-3	TRBD1	medium-sized	CASSLVTGGGTDTQYF	TGTGCCAGCAGCTTAGTGACAGGGGGAGGAACAGATACGCAGTATTTT
TRBV29-1	TRBJ2-7	TRBD1	NA	CSVIGTGGPFEQYF	TGCAGCGTGATTGGGACAGGGGGTCCTTTCGAGCAGTACTTC
TRBV4-1	TRBJ1-1	NA	NA	CASSHPLTRTMNTEAFF	TGCGCCAGCAGCCATCCCTTGACAAGAACCATGAACACTGAAGCTTTCTTT
TRBV2	TRBJ2-5	TRBD2	NA	CASSGGTSGRAWETQYF	TGTGCCAGCAGCGGCGGGACTAGCGGGAGGGCCTGGGAGACCCAGTACTTC
TRBV5-1	TRBJ2-7	NA	NA	CASSSTGHEQYF	TGCGCCAGCAGCTCAACAGGGCACGAGCAGTACTTC
TRBV28	TRBJ2-7	NA	NA	CASSPAGRKRSF	TGTGCCAGCAGTCCCGCCGGGAGAAAACGAAGCTTC
TRBV6-5	TRBJ2-7	NA	NA	CASRRHGGGYEQYF	TGTGCCAGCAGGCGACACGGCGGAGGGTACGAGCAGTACTTC
TRBV7-9	TRBJ1-2	TRBD1	NA	CASSHQGARGYGYTF	TGTGCCAGCAGTCATCAGGGGGCGCGAGGCTATGGCTACACCTTC
TRBV11-2	TRBJ2-5	NA	NA	CASSPNRVQETQYF	TGTGCCAGCAGCCCAAACAGGGTCCAAGAGACCCAGTACTTC
TRBV7-3	TRBJ2-2	TRBD2	few	CASSLASGMPNTGELFF	TGTGCCAGCAGCTTAGCTAGCGGGATGCCAAACACCGGGGAGCTGTTTTTT
TRBV5-6	TRBJ1-2	NA	NA	CASSALTGYGYTF	TGTGCCAGCAGCGCGTTGACAGGCTATGGCTACACCTTC
TRBV7-9	TRBJ1-5	NA	NA	CASSFGTGVQPQHF	TGTGCCAGCAGCTTTGGGACCGGAGTGCAGCCCCAGCATTTT
TRBV29-1	TRBJ1-2	NA	NA	CSVRQTSVGYTF	TGCAGCGTTAGACAGACTTCCGTTGGCTACACCTTC
TRBV7-8	TRBJ2-1	NA	NA	CASSLERNEQFF	TGTGCCAGCAGCTTAGAGCGGAATGAGCAGTTCTTC
TRBV30	TRBJ2-2	TRBD2	NA	CAWRVAGGGTGELFF	TGTGCCTGGAGGGTCGCGGGAGGGGGAACCGGGGAGCTGTTTTTT
TRBV9	TRBJ1-2	NA	NA	CASSAMDQGYTF	TGTGCCAGCAGCGCTATGGATCAGGGCTACACCTTC
TRBV6-5	TRBJ2-3	NA	NA	CASSPGATDTQYF	TGTGCCAGCAGCCCTGGAGCGACAGATACGCAGTATTTT